Below are 21 T cell receptor beta chains sequenced from a single sample in a study of T cells in Graves' hyperthyroidism and ophthalmopathy. Amplification targeted TCR beta CDR3 regions from RNA transcripts. First-round RT-PCR targeting the TCR CDR3 was performed with the HTBI primer set. TCRdb analysed the multiplex PCR reads with MiXCR anew, one entry per CDR3 protein. The sample has 200,000 to 300,000 distinct CDR3 sequences, around 25% seen once; the top ten hold roughly 40%. Sequenced sample: blood. The receptors shown here come from a woman between 40 and 55 years old with Graves' ophthalmopathy.

A single count supports this clonotype. The chain recombines TRBV20-1 with TRBJ1-1; D gene uncertain. Trimming left V 3 bases short and J 3 bases short, with 11 bases between. This CDR3 comprises 13 residues. CDR1 and CDR2 from the germline V gene are DFQATT and SNEGSKA (reference sequence). The DNA of the CDR3 is TGCAGTGCTAGTGGGGTCTGGGACACTGAAGCTTTCTTT. Translated, it gives CSASGVWDTEAFF.

The chain has TRBV6-1 and TRBJ1-2; D not resolved. The CDR3 spans 15 residues. The ends were cut back, 7 bases at V and 4 bases at J, with 19 bases in the middle. Per germline, CDR1 MNHNS and CDR2 SASEGT. The DNA for the CDR3 is TGTGCCAGCACCAGATCCAGGAGGTCGCCCTATGGCTACACCTTC. This codes for CASTRSRRSPYGYTF.

This clonotype was seen at least ten times. V and J are TRBV30 and TRBJ2-4; the D gene could be TRBD1 or TRBD2 (6 bases each). The germline V gene has CDR1 GTSNPN and CDR2 SVGIG (reference sequence). V was clipped by 1 base and J by 6 bases, with 16 bases between them. CDR3 size: 15 residues. The DNA for the CDR3 is TGTGCCTGGAGTGAACCGGGGGCCAAAGGAAACATTCAGTACTTC. It translates to CAWSEPGAKGNIQYF.

This clonotype was seen only a few times. The chain has TRBV18 and TRBJ2-2; no clear D. The germline CDR1 and CDR2 sequences are KGHSH and LQKENI. This CDR3 contains 15 residues. V gave up 4 bases and J gave up 4 bases, with 13 bases separating them. The CDR3 spells CASSLWREATGELFF. CDR3 nucleotide sequence: TGTGCCAGCTCACTGTGGAGAGAGGCCACCGGGGAGCTGTTTTTT.

This clonotype was counted many times. This chain's CDR3 is CASSLSPEEETQYF. In nucleotides, the CDR3 is TGTGCCAGCAGCTTATCCCCGGAGGAAGAGACCCAGTACTTC. V usage is TRBV7-3 and J usage is TRBJ2-5; D possibly corresponds to TRBD2 (5 bases). The CDR3 extends over 14 amino acids. Germline V gives CDR1 SGHTA, CDR2 FQGTGA. The V end lost 2 bases, the J end lost 3 bases, and 10 bases lay between the germline ends.

Many counts were recorded for this clonotype. A much larger clone sits a single nucleotide away, making a read error possible. CDR3 region: CASSLSNYGYTF. Here the CDR3 DNA reads TGTGCCAGCAGTTTGTCTAACTATGGCTACACCTTC. This rearrangement joins TRBV28 to TRBJ1-2; no definite D call. CDR1 and CDR2 (germline): MDHEN, SYDVKM. The CDR3 extends over 12 amino acids. The ends were cut back, 3 bases at V and 0 bases at J, with 2 bases in the middle.

This clonotype was picked up many times. The chain is built from TRBV7-2 and TRBJ2-7, with a possible D match to TRBD2 (6 bases). This CDR3 region has 13 residues. From germline, CDR1 is SGHTA and CDR2 FQGNSA. Deletions cut 1 base from V and 4 bases from J, with 8 bases between. The CDR3 spells CASSLGRVYEQYF. The CDR3 DNA is TGTGCCAGCAGCTTAGGGAGGGTGTACGAGCAGTACTTC. The whole variable domain, remainder taken from reference TRBV7-2 and TRBJ2-7, is GAGVSQSPSNKVTEKGKDVELRCDPISGHTALYWYRQSLGQGLEFLIYFQGNSAPDKSGLPSDRFSAERTGGSVSTLTIQRTQQEDSAVYLCASSLGRVYEQYFGPGTRLTVT.

This clonotype was seen ten or more times. This chain joins TRBV20-1 and TRBJ2-7; no reliable D call. CDR3 length equals 12 residues. The germline V and J ends were trimmed by 3 bases and 3 bases, with 9 bases remaining between them. From germline, CDR1 is DFQATT and CDR2 SNEGSKA (reference sequence). CDR3 protein: CSASYAGYEQYF. The DNA of the CDR3 is TGCAGTGCTAGCTATGCAGGCTACGAGCAGTACTTC.

This clonotype was seen many times. The chain employs TRBV20-1 and TRBJ1-1; D unresolved. Trimming removed 1 base at V and 0 bases at J, with 9 bases between. The CDR3 contains 14 residues. Germline V gene data show CDR1 as DFQATT and CDR2 as SNEGSKA (reference sequence). The CDR3 loop is CSARVAGVNTEAFF. CDR3 DNA: TGCAGTGCTAGAGTTGCAGGAGTGAACACTGAAGCTTTCTTT.

The CDR3 DNA sequence: TGTGCCAGCGGGGAGTACAAGGCCACTGAAGCTTTCTTT. Its protein is CASGEYKATEAFF. V gene TRBV27 combines with J gene TRBJ1-1; D unclear. This CDR3 region has 13 residues. CDR1 and CDR2 (germline): MNHEY, SMNVEV (reference sequence). Trimming stripped 8 bases from V and 4 bases from J, with 14 bases between.

This clonotype was observed once. The chain carries TRBV6-1 and TRBJ2-7, with D possibly being TRBD1 (5 bases). CDR1 and CDR2 (germline): MNHNS, SASEGT. CDR3 size: 16 residues. V lost 5 bases, J lost 4 bases, and 21 bases lay in between. CDR3 region: CASSRAFGWGLYEQYF. The CDR3 DNA sequence: TGTGCCAGCAGTAGGGCCTTCGGGTGGGGCTTGTACGAGCAGTACTTC.

This clonotype was picked up many times. This sequence joins TRBV24-1 and TRBJ2-1; 12 bases line up with TRBD2. The germline V gene has CDR1 KGHDR and CDR2 SFDVKD. J gave up 5 bases and V 4 bases, and 5 bases lay outside the gene matches. The CDR3 covers 16 residues. In DNA, the CDR3 is TGTGCCACCAGTGAGGCTAGCGGGAGGGCCAACAATGAGCAGTTCTTC. It is translated as CATSEASGRANNEQFF.

This clonotype was counted ten times or more. The chain has TRBV29-1 and TRBJ1-1, with D possibly TRBD1 on 5 matching bases. The CDR3 has 15 residues. CDR1 SQVTM and CDR2 ANQGSEA come from the germline V gene. V dropped 4 bases and J dropped 5 bases, with 20 bases sitting between them. This CDR3 reads CSVGELLGGFTEAFF. The CDR3 DNA follows: TGCAGCGTTGGGGAGCTACTCGGGGGATTTACTGAAGCTTTCTTT.

The J gene is TRBJ1-2, the V gene TRBV6-1; D remains ambiguous. This CDR3 contains 16 residues. The germline CDR1 and CDR2 sequences are MNHNS and SASEGT. V was trimmed by 7 bases and J by 0 bases, leaving 18 bases between them. CDR3 protein: CASIDPRTGANYGYTF. CDR3 in DNA: TGTGCCAGCATCGACCCTCGGACGGGAGCTAACTATGGCTACACCTTC.

Concerning this clonotype itself: A single base separates this from a much larger clone, so it may be a read error. The CDR3 ends on some other residue instead of the conserved phenylalanine or tryptophan, so this is likely a read error. The chain recombines TRBV4-1 with TRBJ1-5; 9 nucleotides line up with TRBD1. V shed 2 bases and J 6 bases; nucleotides not matched to a gene: 2. CDR1 is MGHRA and CDR2 is YSYEKL in the germline V gene. The CDR3 has 14 residues. The chain's CDR3 is CASSQTGQGQPQHL. The DNA of the CDR3 is TGCGCCAGCAGCCAAACGGGACAGGGTCAGCCCCAGCATCTT.

This clonotype was seen repeatedly, ten times or more. The chain employs TRBV5-1 and TRBJ2-2, with D perhaps matching TRBD1 (6 bases). Germline CDR1 is SGHRS and CDR2 is YFSETQ. The CDR3 covers 15 residues. V lost 1 base and J 6 bases, leaving 13 bases between the germline ends. The CDR3 nucleotides are TGCGCCAGCAGCTTGACAGGGATGAGGGCCGGGGAGCTGTTTTTT. Translating gives CASSLTGMRAGELFF.

This clonotype was detected ten times or more. V is TRBV28 and J is TRBJ1-5, with no clear D. This CDR3 has 15 amino acids. Trimming shortened V by 2 bases and J by 2 bases, and 10 bases separated the two germline ends. Germline V lookup: CDR1 MDHEN, CDR2 SYDVKM. In nucleotides, the CDR3 is TGTGCCAGCAGTTTAGCCGGGGTAGGCAATCAGCCCCAGCATTTT. Its protein is CASSLAGVGNQPQHF. Together with reference TRBV28 and TRBJ1-5, the CDR3 gives the full variable domain: DVKVTQSSRYLVKRTGEKVFLECVQDMDHENMFWYRQDPGLGLRLIYFSYDVKMKEKGDIPEGYSVSREKKERFSLILESASTNQTSMYLCASSLAGVGNQPQHFGDGTRLSIL.

This rearrangement joins TRBV2 to TRBJ2-5, with 10 bases matching TRBD2. The germline V gene encodes CDR1 SNHLY and CDR2 FYNNEI. The V and J ends lost 4 bases and 5 bases, in that order; junction bases with no gene match: 10. This CDR3 region has 16 residues. This CDR3 reads CASSVQGAGGPETQYF. CDR3 nucleotides: TGTGCCAGCAGTGTCCAGGGAGCGGGAGGGCCCGAGACCCAGTACTTC.

V gene TRBV6-1 combines with J gene TRBJ1-1, with D maybe TRBD1 (5 bases). From germline, CDR1 is MNHNS and CDR2 SASEGT. The CDR3 has 15 residues. Trimming cost V 4 bases and J 1 base, with 13 bases left between them. The CDR3 DNA follows: TGTGCCAGCAGTGGAACGGGACGCACGAACACTGAAGCTTTCTTT. Translating it yields CASSGTGRTNTEAFF.

The chain combines TRBV20-1 with TRBJ2-5, with TRBD1 matching 8 bases. Germline CDR1 DFQATT, CDR2 SNEGSKA (reference sequence). The CDR3 consists of 14 residues. Losses at the gene ends were 6 bases for V and 4 bases for J; bases not matched to a gene: 10. The CDR3 is CSATGTGVTETQYF. The CDR3 DNA follows: TGCAGTGCCACCGGGACAGGAGTGACAGAGACCCAGTACTTC.

This clonotype was observed at least ten times. This chain uses TRBV5-1 with TRBJ2-5, with 11 bases aligning to TRBD1. Trimming took 4 bases from V and 4 from J; bases not matched to a gene: 9. The CDR3 loop spans 16 amino acids. The germline CDR1 and CDR2 sequences are SGHRS and YFSETQ. The CDR3 nucleotides read TGCGCCAGCAGCCCTGGACAGGGGGCGCCTCGAGAGACCCAGTACTTC. It yields the protein CASSPGQGAPRETQYF.